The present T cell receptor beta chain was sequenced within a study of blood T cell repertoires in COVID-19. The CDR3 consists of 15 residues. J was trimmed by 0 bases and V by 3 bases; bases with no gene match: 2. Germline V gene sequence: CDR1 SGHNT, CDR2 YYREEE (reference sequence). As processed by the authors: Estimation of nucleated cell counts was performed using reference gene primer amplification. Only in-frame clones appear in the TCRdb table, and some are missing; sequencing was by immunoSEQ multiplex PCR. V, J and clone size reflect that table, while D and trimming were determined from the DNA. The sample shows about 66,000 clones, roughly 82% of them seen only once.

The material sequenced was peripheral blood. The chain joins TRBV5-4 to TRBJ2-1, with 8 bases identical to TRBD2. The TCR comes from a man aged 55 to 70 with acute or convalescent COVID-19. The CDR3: CASSSSGSSYNEQFF. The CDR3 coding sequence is TGTGCCAGCAGCTCCAGCGGGAGCTCCTACAATGAGCAGTTCTTC.